This TCR beta chain appears in the sequencing data of a study of blood T cell repertoires in COVID-19. For the study at large: The cDNA or gDNA used as material had been derived from T cells, B-cell-depleted T cells, or PBMCs.

The V end lost 4 bases, the J end lost 2 bases, and 13 bases lay between the germline ends. Germline V CDR1 and CDR2: SGHNT, YYREEE (reference sequence). The CDR3 extends over 14 amino acids. Clones were sequenced by immunoSEQ multiplex PCR, and TCRdb holds only the in-frame ones, with some missing. The data hold 230,000 or so clones, with more than 70% observed a single time. This TCR was sampled from a middle-aged man with active or convalescent COVID-19. Sample: peripheral blood. This sequence joins TRBV5-4 and TRBJ2-7, with a possible D match to TRBD2 (5 bases). The CDR3 DNA follows: TGTGCCAGCAGCCGCTCGGACTTAACCTACGAGCAGTACTTC. Its protein is CASSRSDLTYEQYF. Full variable domain (outside the CDR3, taken from reference TRBV5-4 and TRBJ2-7): ETGVTQSPTHLIKTRGQQVTLRCSSQSGHNTVSWYQQALGQGPQFIFQYYREEENGRGNFPPRFSGLQFPNYSSELNVNALELDDSALYLCASSRSDLTYEQYFGPGTRLTVT.